These 21 T cell receptor beta chains were sequenced from one sample in a study of shared T cell receptors in the human thymus. Produced via immunoSEQ multiplex PCR; TCRdb's table is partial and in-frame only. The sample has hundreds of thousands of clones; 87% are singletons. This same sample was also part of a study on human thymus T cells.

Sample: thymocytes. The receptors were sampled from a boy in the first two years of life with a congenital heart defect.

This CDR3 reads CASSQEKNGTSGTQYF. As DNA, the CDR3 is TGCGCCAGCAGCCAAGAAAAAAATGGGACTAGCGGGACCCAGTACTTC. The J gene is TRBJ2-5, the V gene TRBV4-1; 11 positions match TRBD2. The CDR3 covers 16 residues. The J segment lost 7 bases and the V segment lost 0 bases, leaving 7 bases of the junction unmatched. Looked up from germline, CDR1 is MGHRA and CDR2 is YSYEKL.

V usage is TRBV7-9 and J usage is TRBJ2-7, with TRBD2 matching 10 bases. Looked up from germline, CDR1 is SEHNR and CDR2 is FQNEAQ (reference sequence). The CDR3 totals 15 residues. V gave up 7 bases and J gave up 5 bases; unmatched junction bases: 11. CDR3 protein: CASIDKASGRHEQYF. In DNA form, the CDR3 reads TGTGCCAGCATCGACAAAGCTAGCGGGAGACACGAGCAGTACTTC.

The J gene is TRBJ2-3, the V gene TRBV2; 10 positions match TRBD2. Germline V CDR1 and CDR2: SNHLY, FYNNEI. V shed 6 bases and J 4 bases; nucleotides not matched to a gene: 7. The CDR3 sequence is 15 residues long. CDR3: CASRGGTSAADTQYF. The CDR3 nucleotides are TGTGCCAGCAGGGGGGGGACTAGCGCCGCAGATACGCAGTATTTT.

J is TRBJ1-1 and V is TRBV28, with 12 bases identical to TRBD1. After removal of 5 bases from V and 8 bases from J, the junction contained 6 bases not matched to a gene. Germline lookup yields CDR1 MDHEN and CDR2 SYDVKM. The length of the CDR3 is 14 residues. The CDR3: CASSPGQGASEAFF. For the CDR3, the DNA is TGTGCCAGCAGTCCGGGACAGGGGGCCTCAGAAGCTTTCTTT.

This clone was counted a single time. The chain uses TRBV19 and TRBJ2-7; possible D gene TRBD2, 6 bases. The CDR3 extends over 11 amino acids. The V gene's germline CDR1 is LNHDA and CDR2 SQIVND (reference sequence). Trimming took off 11 bases at V and 2 bases at J, with 10 bases between the two ends. The CDR3 protein is CAGLATYEQYF. The CDR3 nucleotides are TGTGCCGGCCTAGCGACCTACGAGCAGTACTTC.

The chain uses TRBV5-6 and TRBJ1-1, with 8 bases that match TRBD1. CDR3 length: 18 residues. CDR1 SGHDT and CDR2 YYEEEE come from the germline V gene. The V segment lost 0 bases and the J segment 0 bases; nucleotides outside the gene matches: 10. The CDR3 loop reads CASSLGPGTGPLNTEAFF. As DNA, the CDR3 is TGTGCCAGCAGCTTGGGTCCCGGGACAGGCCCACTGAACACTGAAGCTTTCTTT.

The chain links TRBV4-1 to TRBJ2-7, with D possibly matching TRBD1 (5 bases). The CDR3 totals 14 residues. With 0 bases removed from V and 4 bases from J, the gap between germline ends came to 10 bases. In germline, CDR1 is MGHRA, CDR2 YSYEKL. CDR3 DNA: TGCGCCAGCAGCCAAGACCGGAAGGGGTACGAGCAGTACTTC. Translated: CASSQDRKGYEQYF.

A word on this clone: The junction departs from the called germline gene at one end, perhaps through a read error. This same CDR3 is encoded by further DNA sequences in the sample. The V call is TRBV5-6, the J call TRBJ1-2; TRBD1 matches 9 bases. This CDR3 is built from 13 residues. Germline V gene lookup returns CDR1 SGHDT and CDR2 YYEEEE. In nucleotides, the CDR3 is TGCGCCAGCAGCTTGAGGACAGGGGCAGGCTACACCTTC. Amino acids: CASSLRTGAGYTF.

This chain connects TRBV14 to TRBJ1-1; the D is unclear. The germline V and J ends were trimmed by 0 bases and 0 bases, with 8 bases remaining between them. Germline V gene sequence: CDR1 SGHDN, CDR2 FVKESK. This CDR3 has 15 residues. CDR3 in amino acids: CASSQDGAVNTEAFF. The CDR3 coding sequence is TGTGCCAGCAGCCAAGATGGCGCGGTGAACACTGAAGCTTTCTTT.

The chain is built from TRBV11-3 and TRBJ2-1; 7 bases agree with TRBD2. Germline V lookup: CDR1 SGHNT, CDR2 YENEEA. The length of the CDR3 is 17 residues. The trim removed 0 bases at V and 4 bases at J, leaving 9 bases unmatched. The CDR3 loop reads CASSLESRSGVYNEQFF. The DNA for the CDR3 is TGTGCCAGCAGCTTAGAATCTAGGAGCGGGGTATACAATGAGCAGTTCTTC.

The V call is TRBV9, the J call TRBJ2-7; 9 bases match TRBD1. This CDR3 comprises 14 residues. Trimming took 4 bases from V and 3 from J; bases not matched to a gene: 5. In germline, CDR1 is SGDLS, CDR2 YYNGEE. This CDR3 is CASSTGQGGYEQYF. DNA for the CDR3: TGTGCCAGCAGCACGGGACAGGGTGGCTACGAGCAGTACTTC.

The chain uses TRBV5-1 and TRBJ2-3; D unclear. V dropped 0 bases and J dropped 1 base, with 6 bases sitting between them. This CDR3 has 14 amino acids. The V gene's germline CDR1 is SGHRS and CDR2 YFSETQ. The CDR3 loop is CASSLASGTDTQYF. CDR3 bases: TGCGCCAGCAGCTTGGCCTCAGGCACAGATACGCAGTATTTT.

The V gene is TRBV6-1, the J gene TRBJ2-7, with TRBD2 matching 7 bases. This CDR3 comprises 14 residues. Germline V gene lookup returns CDR1 MNHNS and CDR2 SASEGT. The V gene end was trimmed by 4 bases and the J gene end by 2 bases; junction bases not matched to a gene: 5. CDR3 amino acids: CASSVWAGAYEQYF. The CDR3 nucleotides are TGTGCCAGCAGTGTGTGGGCGGGAGCCTACGAGCAGTACTTC.

CDR3 region: CASSEQVRRSSYEQYF. CDR3 sequence (DNA): TGTGCCAGCAGTGAACAGGTCAGGAGGAGCTCCTACGAGCAGTACTTC. The chain couples TRBV2 to TRBJ2-7; maybe TRBD2 (5 bases). The CDR3 consists of 16 residues. Germline V gene data show CDR1 as SNHLY and CDR2 as FYNNEI. V was clipped by 2 bases and J by 0 bases, with 14 bases between them.

The V and J genes are TRBV27 and TRBJ2-4; 12 nucleotides match TRBD2. Unmatched junction bases numbered 5, after V lost 2 bases and J lost 3 bases. This CDR3 comprises 17 residues. Germline lookup yields CDR1 MNHEY and CDR2 SMNVEV (reference sequence). The CDR3 loop is CASSLRLAGVGKNIQYF. The CDR3 nucleotides are TGTGCCAGCAGTTTACGACTAGCGGGAGTAGGCAAAAACATTCAGTACTTC.

The V gene is TRBV12-5, the J gene TRBJ2-1; TRBD1 might be the D (8 bases). With 2 bases removed from V and 7 bases from J, the gap between germline ends came to 15 bases. The CDR3 runs to 15 residues. Germline V gene data show CDR1 as LGHNT and CDR2 as FRNRAP. CDR3 bases: TGTGCTAGTGGTTTGCACAGGGGGGGGTCAAATGAGCAGTTCTTC. Its translation is CASGLHRGGSNEQFF.

The chain is built from TRBV27 and TRBJ1-5; 7 nucleotides align to TRBD1. Germline trimming cut 8 bases from V and 0 bases from J; bases unmatched to any gene: 7. The CDR3 is made up of 15 amino acids. The germline V gene has CDR1 MNHEY and CDR2 SMNVEV (reference sequence). CDR3 coding DNA: TGTGCCAGCGGACAGGTGGGGTATAGCAATCAGCCCCAGCATTTT. Residues: CASGQVGYSNQPQHF.

The chain combines TRBV5-6 with TRBJ1-2; no clear D. From germline, CDR1 is SGHDT and CDR2 YYEEEE. Trimming left V 4 bases short and J 4 bases short, with 14 bases between. This CDR3 spans 14 amino acids. This CDR3 is CASSPAEVAYGYTF. The CDR3 region has the DNA TGTGCCAGCAGCCCGGCGGAGGTTGCCTATGGCTACACCTTC.

The rearrangement joins TRBV5-4 to TRBJ2-1, with 8 positions matching TRBD1. Trimming took 0 bases from V and 1 from J; bases not matched to a gene: 9. CDR1 SGHNT and CDR2 YYREEE come from the germline V gene (reference sequence). This CDR3 has 18 residues. The CDR3 region has the DNA TGTGCCAGCAGCTTGGGGACAGGGCCTTTCTTTTCCTACAATGAGCAGTTCTTC. Translating gives CASSLGTGPFFSYNEQFF. Looking up the rest from reference TRBV5-4 and TRBJ2-1 gives the full variable domain: ETGVTQSPTHLIKTRGQQVTLRCSSQSGHNTVSWYQQALGQGPQFIFQYYREEENGRGNFPPRFSGLQFPNYSSELNVNALELDDSALYLCASSLGTGPFFSYNEQFFGPGTRLTVL.

The rearrangement uses TRBV30 and TRBJ1-1, with 7 bases matching TRBD1. After removal of 8 bases from V and 1 base from J, the junction contained 7 bases not matched to a gene. Germline lookup yields CDR1 GTSNPN and CDR2 SVGIG (reference sequence). This CDR3 region has 13 residues. Here the CDR3 reads CASSGGANTEAFF. The CDR3 DNA reads as TGTGCCAGCTCAGGGGGAGCGAACACTGAAGCTTTCTTT.

V usage is TRBV7-2 and J usage is TRBJ2-2; 10 bases map to TRBD1. CDR3 length: 17 residues. Germline lookup yields CDR1 SGHTA and CDR2 FQGNSA. The V segment lost 4 bases and the J segment 5 bases; nucleotides outside the gene matches: 10. As DNA, the CDR3 is TGTGCCAGCAGCTCCCCCGGACAGGGGGTTTTTACCGGGGAGCTGTTTTTT. It is translated as CASSSPGQGVFTGELFF.